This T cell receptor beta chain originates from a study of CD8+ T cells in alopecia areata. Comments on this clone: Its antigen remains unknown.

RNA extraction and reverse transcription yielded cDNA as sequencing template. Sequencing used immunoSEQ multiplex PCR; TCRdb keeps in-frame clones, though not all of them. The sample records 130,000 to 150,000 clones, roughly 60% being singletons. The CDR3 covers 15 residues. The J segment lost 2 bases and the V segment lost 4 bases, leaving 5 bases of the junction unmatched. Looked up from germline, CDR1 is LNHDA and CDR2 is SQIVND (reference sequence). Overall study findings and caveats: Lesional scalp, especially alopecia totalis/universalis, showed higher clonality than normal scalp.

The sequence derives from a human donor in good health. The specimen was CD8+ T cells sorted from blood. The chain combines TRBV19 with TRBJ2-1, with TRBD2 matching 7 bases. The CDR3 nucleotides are TGTGCCAGTAGTAACCTAGCGGCGCCCTACAATGAGCAGTTCTTC. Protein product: CASSNLAAPYNEQFF.